This T cell receptor (beta chain) was recorded in a study of blood T cell repertoires in COVID-19. For the study at large: Both acute and convalescent COVID-19 samples were obtained from the United States, Italy and Spain.

Clones were read by immunoSEQ multiplex PCR, and TCRdb kept only the in-frame ones, dropping some. The sample carries about 400,000 clones, about 90% recorded once. Participants reported their clinical history, and cohort assignment relied on those reports. Cohort 3 donors counted as recovered after two negative PCRs, clearance, or resolved symptoms. The V end was cut by 3 bases, the J end by 2 bases, with 11 bases between. Germline V gene lookup returns CDR1 LNHDA and CDR2 SQIVND (reference sequence). This CDR3 region has 15 residues. The clonotype originates from a woman in her 30s who had recovered from COVID-19. This sequence joins TRBV19 and TRBJ1-5, with a weak D call TRBD1 (6 bases). Sequencing was carried out using PBMCs or T cells enriched from blood (not recorded which). The CDR3: CASSMGGPGNQPQHF. CDR3 nucleotides: TGTGCCAGTAGTATGGGGGGGCCGGGCAATCAGCCCCAGCATTTT.